Following are 26 T cell receptor beta chains from one sample sequenced in a study of shared clonotypes between healthy human individuals. Here immunoSEQ multiplex PCR was the method, and the copy in TCRdb shows in-frame clones only, minus some. In the table there are about 2.4 million clones, around nine tenths of which are singletons. Sequencing was done on a sample of naive CD4+ T cells sorted from blood. Specified subset: CD45RA+ positively selected. These receptors were collected from a man younger than 30 in good health.

This chain connects TRBV6-5 to TRBJ2-7, with D possibly matching TRBD2 (6 bases). Trimming pared 4 bases from V and 3 bases from J, leaving 13 bases between. The CDR3 contains 14 residues. The germline gives CDR1 MNHEY, CDR2 SVGAGI. This CDR3 is CASSFAEGYYEQYF. For the CDR3, the DNA is TGTGCCAGCAGTTTCGCGGAGGGTTACTACGAGCAGTACTTC.

About this clone itself: The same CDR3 can be traced to other DNA sequences in this sample. This chain uses TRBV20-1 with TRBJ2-3; D not resolved. Per the germline V gene, CDR1 is DFQATT and CDR2 is SNEGSKA (reference sequence). This CDR3 spans 10 amino acids. V gave up 6 bases and J gave up 3 bases, with 4 bases separating them. In DNA, the CDR3 is TGCAGTGCGCCTACAGATACGCAGTATTTT. Translating gives CSAPTDTQYF.

This clone appeared once. CDR3 protein: CASSVGPGASPLHF. The CDR3 nucleotides are TGTGCCAGCAGCGTGGGCCCGGGCGCTTCACCCCTCCACTTT. V is TRBV9 and J is TRBJ1-6, with D unresolved. V lost 2 bases, J lost 9 bases, and 12 bases lay in between. The CDR3 runs to 14 residues. Germline CDR1 is SGDLS and CDR2 is YYNGEE. Combining the CDR3 with reference TRBV9 and TRBJ1-6 gives the whole variable domain DSGVTQTPKHLITATGQRVTLRCSPRSGDLSVYWYQQSLDQGLQFLIQYYNGEERAKGNILERFSAQQFPDLHSELNLSSLELGDSALYFCASSVGPGASPLHFGNGTRLTVT.

The V gene is TRBV10-3, the J gene TRBJ2-3; 7 bases are a match to TRBD1. CDR3 size: 17 residues. The V and J ends lost 6 bases and 3 bases, in that order; junction bases with no gene match: 15. The germline V gene has CDR1 ENHRY and CDR2 SYGVKD. CDR3 region: CAIRGTDTQTRTDTQYF. In DNA form, the CDR3 reads TGTGCCATCAGAGGGACAGACACCCAAACGAGGACAGATACGCAGTATTTT.

The chain is built from TRBV7-9 and TRBJ2-3; 7 bases fit TRBD1. The CDR3 contains 16 residues. Unmatched junction bases numbered 13, after V lost 5 bases and J lost 5 bases. Germline loops: CDR1 SEHNR, CDR2 FQNEAQ (reference sequence). The CDR3 region is CASSRGAGGEVDTQYF. The CDR3 coding sequence is TGTGCCAGCAGCCGAGGGGCAGGGGGAGAGGTAGATACGCAGTATTTT. The whole variable domain, remainder taken from reference TRBV7-9 and TRBJ2-3, is DTGVSQNPRHKITKRGQNVTFRCDPISEHNRLYWYRQTLGQGPEFLTYFQNEAQLEKSRLLSDRFSAERPKGSFSTLEIQRTEQGDSAMYLCASSRGAGGEVDTQYFGPGTRLTVL.

V gene TRBV2 combines with J gene TRBJ1-2, with D perhaps TRBD1 (5 bases). Germline V gene lookup returns CDR1 SNHLY and CDR2 FYNNEI. Deletions cut 2 bases from V and 4 bases from J, with 8 bases between. This CDR3 region has 13 residues. The DNA for the CDR3 is TGTGCCAGCAGTGAACGGGACTTCTATGGCTACACCTTC. Residues: CASSERDFYGYTF.

The chain combines TRBV19 with TRBJ2-7, with a weak D call TRBD1 (5 bases). This CDR3 is 12 amino acids long. Between the trimmed V and J ends, which lost 8 bases and 10 bases, there was a span of 18 bases. Germline V CDR1 and CDR2: LNHDA, SQIVND (reference sequence). The CDR3 region has the DNA TGTGCCAGTGCCGCGTGGCAGGGCCTCCAGTACTTC. Translated, it gives CASAAWQGLQYF.

This rearrangement joins TRBV4-1 to TRBJ2-5; 8 bases agree with TRBD1. The germline V gene has CDR1 MGHRA and CDR2 YSYEKL. The junction had 8 bases not matched to a gene; V was cut back by 0 bases and J by 5 bases. This CDR3 is 16 amino acids long. DNA for the CDR3: TGCGCCAGCAGCCAAGATGATGAGCCAGGGGGCGAGACCCAGTACTTC. It translates to CASSQDDEPGGETQYF.

The chain has TRBV5-8 and TRBJ2-4, with a tentative D call TRBD2 (6 bases). Germline-derived CDR1 and CDR2 are SGHTS and YDEGEE. The V and J ends lost 0 bases and 15 bases respectively, with 16 bases between them. This CDR3 contains 13 residues. For the CDR3, the DNA is TGTGCCAGCAGCTTGGTCCGCGGGGACCAATCGTACTTC. It encodes CASSLVRGDQSYF.

This sequence joins TRBV6-1 and TRBJ1-5, with TRBD1 as a possible D gene (5 bases). The V and J ends lost 0 bases and 4 bases respectively, with 10 bases between them. CDR1 and CDR2 (germline): MNHNS, SASEGT. This CDR3 region has 15 residues. The CDR3 loop is CASSEALTANQPQHF. The CDR3 DNA reads TGTGCCAGCAGTGAAGCGCTGACAGCAAATCAGCCCCAGCATTTT.

The chain uses TRBV10-1 and TRBJ2-1; TRBD2 matches 14 bases. With V trimmed by 7 bases and J by 8 bases, 4 bases remained unmatched. Germline CDR1 WNHNN, CDR2 SYGVQD (reference sequence). The CDR3 is 14 amino acids. CDR3 coding DNA: TGCGCCAGCACCGGGACTAGCGGGAGTTATGAGCAGTTCTTC. Its translation: CASTGTSGSYEQFF.

The chain joins TRBV18 to TRBJ1-2; the match to TRBD1 covers 7 bases. This CDR3 contains 14 residues. From germline, CDR1 is KGHSH and CDR2 LQKENI. Trimming took 6 bases from V and 4 from J; bases not matched to a gene: 8. The CDR3 DNA is TGTGCCAGCTCTGCTAGCCGGGACAGCTATGGCTACACCTTC. Protein product: CASSASRDSYGYTF.

As for this clone: The same CDR3 can be traced to other DNA sequences in this sample. The rearrangement uses TRBV7-9 and TRBJ2-7, with TRBD2 as a possible D gene (5 bases). CDR1 and CDR2 (germline): SEHNR, FQNEAQ (reference sequence). This CDR3 is 15 amino acids long. V lost 1 base to trimming and J lost 2 bases, with 12 bases between them. CDR3 coding DNA: TGTGCCAGCAGCTTAGGTACGTCGGGGACCTACGAGCAGTACTTC. Translated: CASSLGTSGTYEQYF.

The chain is built from TRBV6-5 and TRBJ2-6, with D possibly being TRBD1 or TRBD2 (5 bases each). The V and J ends lost 6 bases and 0 bases respectively, with 9 bases between them. The CDR3 loop spans 15 amino acids. CDR1 is MNHEY and CDR2 is SVGAGI in the germline V gene. Here the CDR3 reads CASRRGTSGANVLTF. The CDR3, as DNA: TGTGCCAGCAGACGAGGGACCTCTGGGGCCAACGTCCTGACTTTC.

V gene TRBV4-1 combines with J gene TRBJ1-1; D possibly corresponds to TRBD1 (5 bases). This CDR3 is 17 amino acids long. CDR1 and CDR2 from the germline V gene are MGHRA and YSYEKL. Trimming shortened V by 4 bases and J by 4 bases, and 22 bases separated the two germline ends. The CDR3 DNA reads as TGCGCCAGCAGCCCGAGAAGTCCCGGGACTTTTGTCACTGAAGCTTTCTTT. It codes for CASSPRSPGTFVTEAFF.

The rearrangement uses TRBV10-3 and TRBJ2-1; D ambiguous. Germline V gene sequence: CDR1 ENHRY, CDR2 SYGVKD. The CDR3 covers 15 residues. V lost 3 bases and J 8 bases, leaving 17 bases between the germline ends. In DNA form, the CDR3 reads TGTGCCATCAGTGAACCTCAGACTCGTGTAGATGAGCAGTTCTTC. This encodes CAISEPQTRVDEQFF.

J is TRBJ1-3 and V is TRBV27; perhaps TRBD1 as D (5 bases). This CDR3 has 16 amino acids. Looked up from germline, CDR1 is MNHEY and CDR2 is SMNVEV (reference sequence). The V end was cut by 2 bases, the J end by 0 bases, with 11 bases between. The CDR3 DNA sequence: TGTGCCAGCAGTTTAAGAAGGGGTTACTCTGGAAACACCATATATTTT. Translation: CASSLRRGYSGNTIYF.

The chain recombines TRBV6-5 with TRBJ2-7, with TRBD1 matching 7 bases. The CDR3 consists of 14 residues. The V and J ends lost 2 bases and 7 bases, in that order; junction bases with no gene match: 8. The germline V gene has CDR1 MNHEY and CDR2 SVGAGI. The CDR3 DNA reads TGTGCCAGCAGTTACCCTGACAGGGTCGGAGAGCAGTACTTC. Protein product: CASSYPDRVGEQYF.

The rearrangement uses TRBV19 and TRBJ2-7; 9 positions agree with TRBD1. The CDR3 spans 14 residues. V shed 7 bases and J 1 base; nucleotides not matched to a gene: 5. Germline V lookup: CDR1 LNHDA, CDR2 SQIVND (reference sequence). The CDR3 loop is CASKQGAWSYEQYF. The CDR3 DNA is TGTGCCAGTAAACAGGGGGCATGGTCCTACGAGCAGTACTTC.

The chain combines TRBV5-6 with TRBJ2-7, with TRBD2 matching over 11 bases. CDR3 size: 17 residues. J gave up 4 bases and V 4 bases, and 13 bases lay outside the gene matches. In germline, CDR1 is SGHDT, CDR2 YYEEEE. In DNA form, the CDR3 reads TGTGCCAGCAGCCTTAATGTTCACGTAGCGGGAGGGTACGAGCAGTACTTC. It codes for CASSLNVHVAGGYEQYF.

The V and J genes are TRBV5-1 and TRBJ1-2, with D possibly being TRBD1 (6 bases). The V end was cut by 0 bases, the J end by 7 bases, with 13 bases between. The V gene's germline CDR1 is SGHRS and CDR2 YFSETQ. The CDR3 is 14 residues long. CDR3 nucleotide sequence: TGCGCCAGCAGCTTGGACGCGGGGGCGGGTGGCTACACCTTC. Protein product: CASSLDAGAGGYTF.

V and J are TRBV7-9 and TRBJ2-2; no firm D call. There are 16 residues in the CDR3. Trimming removed 4 bases from V and 2 bases from J, with 14 bases in between. Germline V CDR1 and CDR2: SEHNR, FQNEAQ (reference sequence). Written as DNA, the CDR3 is TGTGCCAGCAGCTCTAGAGACCTACGTAACACCGGGGAGCTGTTTTTT. Protein: CASSSRDLRNTGELFF.

This clone showed up just a few times. The chain is built from TRBV25-1 and TRBJ1-5; D possibly corresponds to TRBD1 (6 bases). This CDR3 spans 15 amino acids. V lost 3 bases to trimming and J lost 3 bases, with 12 bases between them. CDR1 MGHDK and CDR2 SYGVNS come from the germline V gene. Here the CDR3 reads CASSDGGANNQPQHF. CDR3 bases: TGTGCCAGCAGTGACGGGGGGGCAAACAATCAGCCCCAGCATTTT.

This sequence joins TRBV11-2 and TRBJ2-7, with TRBD1 matching over 7 bases. Looked up from germline, CDR1 is SGHAT and CDR2 is FQNNGV. Trimming took 6 bases from V and 2 from J; bases not matched to a gene: 10. This CDR3 comprises 15 residues. In DNA, the CDR3 is TGTGCCAGCAGACTCCTCCGGGACAGACCCTACGAGCAGTACTTC. Translation: CASRLLRDRPYEQYF.

The CDR3 region is CASSLDGRGNSPLHF. The DNA of the CDR3 is TGTGCCAGCAGCTTGGACGGCAGGGGCAATTCACCCCTCCACTTT. This chain links TRBV5-6 with TRBJ1-6; the D gene is possibly TRBD1 (6 bases). The germline V and J ends were trimmed by 0 bases and 7 bases, with 11 bases remaining between them. From germline, CDR1 is SGHDT and CDR2 YYEEEE. The length of the CDR3 is 15 residues.

The V call is TRBV5-8, the J call TRBJ2-7, with D maybe TRBD2 (6 bases). CDR1 SGHTS and CDR2 YDEGEE come from the germline V gene. This CDR3 spans 15 amino acids. Trimming stripped 4 bases from V and 3 bases from J, with 17 bases between. The chain's CDR3 is CASSIGTLTYYEQYF. DNA for the CDR3: TGTGCCAGCAGCATAGGGACTTTGACCTACTACGAGCAGTACTTC.